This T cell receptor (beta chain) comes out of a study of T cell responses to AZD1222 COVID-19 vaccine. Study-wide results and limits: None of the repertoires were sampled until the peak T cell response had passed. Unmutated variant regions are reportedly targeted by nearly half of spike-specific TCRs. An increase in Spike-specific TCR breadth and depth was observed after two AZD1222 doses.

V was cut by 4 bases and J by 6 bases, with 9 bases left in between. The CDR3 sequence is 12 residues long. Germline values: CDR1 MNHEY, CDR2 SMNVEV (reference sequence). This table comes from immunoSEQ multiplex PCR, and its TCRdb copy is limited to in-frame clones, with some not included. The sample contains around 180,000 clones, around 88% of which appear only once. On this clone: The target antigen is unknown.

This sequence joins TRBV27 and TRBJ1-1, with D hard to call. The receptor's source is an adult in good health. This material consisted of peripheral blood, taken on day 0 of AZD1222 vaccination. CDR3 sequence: CASSSPGAEAFF. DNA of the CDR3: TGTGCCAGCAGTTCTCCGGGCGCTGAAGCTTTCTTT.